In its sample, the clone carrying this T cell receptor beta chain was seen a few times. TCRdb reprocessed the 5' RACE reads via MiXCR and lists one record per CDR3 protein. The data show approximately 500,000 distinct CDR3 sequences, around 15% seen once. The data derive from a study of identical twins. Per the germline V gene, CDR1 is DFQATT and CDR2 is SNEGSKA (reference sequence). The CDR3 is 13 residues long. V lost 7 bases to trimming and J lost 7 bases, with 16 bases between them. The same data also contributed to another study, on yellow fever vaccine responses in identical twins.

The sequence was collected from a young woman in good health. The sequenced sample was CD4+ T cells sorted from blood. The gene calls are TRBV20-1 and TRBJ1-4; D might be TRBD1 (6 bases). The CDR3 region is CSVTPGGSEKLFF. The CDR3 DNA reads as TGCAGTGTTACGCCCGGGGGCAGTGAAAAACTGTTTTTT.